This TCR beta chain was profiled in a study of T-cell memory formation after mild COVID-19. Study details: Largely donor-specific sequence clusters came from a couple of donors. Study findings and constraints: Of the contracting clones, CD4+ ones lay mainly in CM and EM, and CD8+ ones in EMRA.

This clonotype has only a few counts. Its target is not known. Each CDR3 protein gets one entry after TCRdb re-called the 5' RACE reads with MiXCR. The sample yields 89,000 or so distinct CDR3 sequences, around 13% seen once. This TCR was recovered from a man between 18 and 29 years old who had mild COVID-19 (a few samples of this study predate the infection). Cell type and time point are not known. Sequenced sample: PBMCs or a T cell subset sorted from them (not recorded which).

In DNA form, the CDR3 reads TGCAGCGTTGAAGGGGTCGGCGGCGGGGAGACCCAGTACTTC. This translates into CSVEGVGGGETQYF. This chain joins TRBV29-1 and TRBJ2-5; the D gene is possibly TRBD2 (5 bases). This CDR3 comprises 14 residues. Germline V gives CDR1 SQVTM, CDR2 ANQGSEA. Trimming cost V 1 base and J 5 bases, with 14 bases left between them. Full variable domain (missing parts from reference TRBV29-1 and TRBJ2-5): SAVISQKPSRDICQRGTSLTIQCQVDSQVTMMFWYRQQPGQSLTLIATANQGSEATYESGFVIDKFPISRPNLTFSTLTVSNMSPEDSSIYLCSVEGVGGGETQYFGPGTRLLVL.